A single TCR beta chain is shown here with its context. Its target is not known. The sample comes from a study of OX40 agonist ivuxolimab in advanced cancers. Whole-study findings and limits: At doses 0.1 to 3.0 mg/kg, CD4+ and CD8+ clones expanded. Nonresponders included some who also had low normalized T-cell clonal expansion.

Sequenced by immunoSEQ multiplex PCR; TCRdb stores in-frame clones only, minus some. The sample has about 80,000 clones, roughly 94% seen once. Blood was sampled at baseline, cycle 4 day 1, and cycle 7 day 1. Germline CDR1 SGHVS, CDR2 FNYEAQ. The ends were cut back, 5 bases at V and 9 bases at J, with 16 bases in the middle. The CDR3 is 13 residues long. The origin of this receptor is an adult with an advanced solid tumor such as melanoma, head and neck, liver or kidney cancer. This chain connects TRBV7-6 to TRBJ2-5; D may correspond to TRBD1 or TRBD2 (5 bases each). The sample here was CD4+ or CD8+ T cells sorted from blood, taken in a trial of the OX40 agonist ivuxolimab. The CDR3 nucleotides read TGTGCCAGCAGCCGGGGACCGGCGGTGGCCCAGTACTTC. Protein: CASSRGPAVAQYF.